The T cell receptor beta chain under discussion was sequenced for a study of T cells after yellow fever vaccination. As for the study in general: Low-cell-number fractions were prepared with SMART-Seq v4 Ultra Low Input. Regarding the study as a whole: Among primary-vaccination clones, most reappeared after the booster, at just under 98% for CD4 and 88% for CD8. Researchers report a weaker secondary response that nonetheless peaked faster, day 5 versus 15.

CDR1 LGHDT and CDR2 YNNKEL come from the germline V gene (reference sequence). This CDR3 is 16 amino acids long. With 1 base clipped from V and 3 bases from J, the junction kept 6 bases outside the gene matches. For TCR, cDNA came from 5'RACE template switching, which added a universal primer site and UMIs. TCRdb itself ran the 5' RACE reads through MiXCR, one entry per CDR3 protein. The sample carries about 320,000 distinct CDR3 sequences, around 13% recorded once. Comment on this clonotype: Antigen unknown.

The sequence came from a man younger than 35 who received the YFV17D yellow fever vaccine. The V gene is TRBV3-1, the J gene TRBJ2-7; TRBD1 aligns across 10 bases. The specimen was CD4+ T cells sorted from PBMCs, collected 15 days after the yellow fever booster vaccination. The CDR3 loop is CASSQAWTGGNYEQYF. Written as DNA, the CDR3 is TGTGCCAGCAGCCAAGCCTGGACAGGGGGGAACTACGAGCAGTACTTC.